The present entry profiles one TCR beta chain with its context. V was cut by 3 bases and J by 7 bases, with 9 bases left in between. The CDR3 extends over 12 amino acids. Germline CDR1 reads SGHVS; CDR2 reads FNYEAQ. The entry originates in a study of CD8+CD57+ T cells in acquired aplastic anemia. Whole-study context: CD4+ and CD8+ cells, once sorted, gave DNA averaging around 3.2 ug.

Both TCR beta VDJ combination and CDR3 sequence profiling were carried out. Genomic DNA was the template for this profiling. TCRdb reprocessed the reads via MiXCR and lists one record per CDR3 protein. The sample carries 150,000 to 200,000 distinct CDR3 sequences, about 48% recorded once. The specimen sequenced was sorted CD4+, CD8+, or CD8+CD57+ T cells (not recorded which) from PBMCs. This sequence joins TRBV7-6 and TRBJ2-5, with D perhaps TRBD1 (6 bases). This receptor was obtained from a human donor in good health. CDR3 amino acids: CASSLETGTQYF. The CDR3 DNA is TGTGCCAGCAGCTTGGAGACAGGGACCCAGTACTTC.